This TCR beta chain comes out of a study of T cells in Graves' hyperthyroidism and ophthalmopathy. Study-wide context: Peripheral blood was taken when the disease was first diagnosed, before any treatment began. Study-level points and caveats: Blood held most thyroid clonotypes expanded above 0.001 frequency.

Diagnostic assessment was based on clinical symptoms, serum thyroxine and TRAb, thyroid ultrasound and orbital computed tomography. This clonotype was recorded many times. Its specificity is unknown. V was cut by 1 base and J by 5 bases, with 11 bases left in between. In germline, CDR1 is SEHNR, CDR2 FQNEAQ (reference sequence). This CDR3 is built from 14 residues. TCR beta CDR3 region amplification was performed from RNA transcripts. When the TCR CDR3 underwent first-round RT-PCR, the HTBI primer set was used. Via MiXCR, TCRdb re-called the multiplex PCR reads, giving one row per CDR3 protein. The sample has under 650,000 distinct CDR3 sequences, around 15% seen once.

This TCR derives from a woman in her twenties or thirties with Graves' hyperthyroidism. The chain couples TRBV7-9 to TRBJ1-1; D gene uncertain. The specimen sequenced was blood. The DNA for the CDR3 is TGTGCCAGCAGCTTAGTGGCAGCAGCAACTGAAGCTTTCTTT. Translation: CASSLVAAATEAFF.